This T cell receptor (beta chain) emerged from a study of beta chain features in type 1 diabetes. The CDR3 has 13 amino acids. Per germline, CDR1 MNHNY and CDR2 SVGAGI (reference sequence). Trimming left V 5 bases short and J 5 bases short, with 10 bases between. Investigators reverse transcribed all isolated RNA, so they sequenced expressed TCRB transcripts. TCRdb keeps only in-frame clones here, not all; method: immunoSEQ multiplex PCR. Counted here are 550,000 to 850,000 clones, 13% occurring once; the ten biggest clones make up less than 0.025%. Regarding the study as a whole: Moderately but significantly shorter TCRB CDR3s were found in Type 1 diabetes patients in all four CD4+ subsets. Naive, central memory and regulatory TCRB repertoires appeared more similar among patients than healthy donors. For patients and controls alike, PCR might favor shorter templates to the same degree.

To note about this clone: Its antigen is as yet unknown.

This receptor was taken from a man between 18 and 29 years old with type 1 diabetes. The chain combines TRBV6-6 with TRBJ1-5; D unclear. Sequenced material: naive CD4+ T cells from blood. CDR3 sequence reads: CASSTIFDQPQHF. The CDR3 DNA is TGTGCCAGCAGTACAATCTTCGATCAGCCCCAGCATTTT.